Reported below is one T cell receptor (beta chain). This sample is drawn from a study of blood T cell repertoires in COVID-19. The wider study: From T cells, B-cell-depleted T cells, or PBMCs came the material, which was cDNA or gDNA.

The method was immunoSEQ multiplex PCR; TCRdb's version includes in-frame clones alone and lacks a portion of them. In the table there are about 89,000 clones, just under 80% of which are singletons. The CDR3 length is 13 residues. CDR1 MNHEY and CDR2 SMNVEV come from the germline V gene (reference sequence). The junction had 6 bases not matched to a gene; V was cut back by 6 bases and J by 7 bases. The sequence was obtained from an older man with COVID-19, enrolled during active disease. Sequenced material: peripheral blood. The rearrangement uses TRBV27 and TRBJ2-5, with TRBD1 matching 9 bases. CDR3 sequence: CASRGTGWGTQYF. The DNA for the CDR3 is TGTGCCAGCAGAGGGACAGGGTGGGGGACCCAGTACTTC.